A selection of T cell receptor beta chains follows, all from one sample in a study of human T cells and chemical hapten exposure. Each CDR3 protein gets one entry after TCRdb re-called the RACE reads with MiXCR. This table has 340,000 or so distinct CDR3 sequences, around 7% appearing once. The starting material was whole blood, obtained in connection with sensitization to the hapten diphenylcyclopropenone (DPC). All receptors derive from a woman under 30 with alopecia areata. Some clones in this sample may be carry-over from other donors' samples. Both conserved end residues are part of each CDR3. D genes are given only for firm matches. Clone size, where shown, is once, few, many, or a class for clones that have expanded.

NA TRBJ2-2 TRBV7-2 NA TGTGCCAGCAGCTTAACAGGGAATACGAACACCGGGGAGCTGTTTTTT CASSLTGNTNTGELFF
NA TRBJ2-3 TRBV7-3 TRBD2 TGTGCCAGCAGCTTAATGAGCGGGGGGACATCTAGCACAGATACGCAGTATTTT CASSLMSGGTSSTDTQYF
NA TRBJ1-4 TRBV6-1 TRBD1 TGTGCCAGCAGTGATGGACAGGGCGTCGAAAAACTGTTTTTT CASSDGQGVEKLFF
many TRBJ2-3 TRBV29-1 NA TGCAGCGTTGATGGGTCGGTAGGACAGCCCACAGATACGCAGTATTTT CSVDGSVGQPTDTQYF
NA TRBJ1-6 TRBV6-2/TRBV6-3 NA TGTGCCAGCAGAGAGGGAGCCGATAATTCACCCCTCCACTTT CASREGADNSPLHF
few TRBJ2-5 TRBV7-2 NA TGTGCCAGCAGCTTTCAGCGGTCCCAAGAGACCCAGTACTTC CASSFQRSQETQYF
NA TRBJ1-2 TRBV20-1 NA TGCAGTGCTAGGGATGCTAACTATGGCTACACCTTC CSARDANYGYTF
few TRBJ2-2 TRBV6-1 NA TGTGCCACCGACAGCAGATCAGGGGCTCAAACGAACACCGGGGAGCTGTTTTTT CATDSRSGAQTNTGELFF
few TRBJ2-3 TRBV12-3/TRBV12-4 NA TGTGCCAGCAGTTTCACTTTGGACACTCGCACAGATACGCAGTATTTT CASSFTLDTRTDTQYF
NA TRBJ1-2 TRBV10-2 NA TGCGCCAGCAGGGTCAGCGGGGACACTGCATATCGCTACACCTTC CASRVSGDTAYRYTF